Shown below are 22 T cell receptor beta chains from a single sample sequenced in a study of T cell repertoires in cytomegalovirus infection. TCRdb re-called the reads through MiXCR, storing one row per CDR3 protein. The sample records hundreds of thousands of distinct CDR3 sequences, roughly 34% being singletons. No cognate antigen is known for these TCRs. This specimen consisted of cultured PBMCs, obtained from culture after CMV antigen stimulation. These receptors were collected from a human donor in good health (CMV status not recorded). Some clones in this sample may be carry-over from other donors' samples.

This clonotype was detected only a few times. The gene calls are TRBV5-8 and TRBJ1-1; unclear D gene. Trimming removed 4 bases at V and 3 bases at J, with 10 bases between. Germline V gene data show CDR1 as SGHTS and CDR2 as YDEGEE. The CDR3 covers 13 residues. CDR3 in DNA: TGTGCCAGCAGCCTGACCGAGTACACTGAAGCTTTCTTT. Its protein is CASSLTEYTEAFF. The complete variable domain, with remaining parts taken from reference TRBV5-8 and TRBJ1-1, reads EAGVTQSPTHLIKTRGQQATLRCSPISGHTSVYWYQQALGLGLQFLLWYDEGEERNRGNFPPRFSGRQFPNYSSELNVNALELEDSALYLCASSLTEYTEAFFGQGTRLTVV.

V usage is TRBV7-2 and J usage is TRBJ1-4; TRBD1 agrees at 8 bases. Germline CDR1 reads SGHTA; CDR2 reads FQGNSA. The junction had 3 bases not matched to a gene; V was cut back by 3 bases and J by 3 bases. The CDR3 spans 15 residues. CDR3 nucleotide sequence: TGTGCCAGCAGCTTCCAGACAGGGGCTAATGAAAAACTGTTTTTT. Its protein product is CASSFQTGANEKLFF.

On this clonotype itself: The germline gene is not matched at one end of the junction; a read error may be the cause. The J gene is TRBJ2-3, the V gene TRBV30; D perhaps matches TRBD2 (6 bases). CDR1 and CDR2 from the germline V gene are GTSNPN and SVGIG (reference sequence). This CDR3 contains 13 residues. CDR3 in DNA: TGTGCCCGGAGGGCCCTCGGCACAGATACGCAGTATTTT. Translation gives CARRALGTDTQYF.

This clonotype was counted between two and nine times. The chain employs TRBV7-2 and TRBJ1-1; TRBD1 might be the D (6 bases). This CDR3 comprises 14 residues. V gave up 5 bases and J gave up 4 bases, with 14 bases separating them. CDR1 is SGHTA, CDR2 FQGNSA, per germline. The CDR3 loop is CASSPGTGITEAFF. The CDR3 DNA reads TGTGCCAGCAGCCCCGGAACAGGGATCACTGAAGCTTTCTTT.

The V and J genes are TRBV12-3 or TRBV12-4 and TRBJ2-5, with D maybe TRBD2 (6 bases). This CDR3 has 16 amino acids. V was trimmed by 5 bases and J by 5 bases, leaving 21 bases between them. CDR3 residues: CASSQMTGTGRETQYF. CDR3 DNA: TGTGCCAGCAGTCAAATGACCGGGACTGGGAGGGAGACCCAGTACTTC.

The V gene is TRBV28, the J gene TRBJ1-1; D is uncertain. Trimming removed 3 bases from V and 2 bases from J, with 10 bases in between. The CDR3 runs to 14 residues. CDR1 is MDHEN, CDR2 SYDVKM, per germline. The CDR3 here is CASSFLVVNTEAFF. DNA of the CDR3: TGTGCCAGCAGTTTCTTAGTCGTAAACACTGAAGCTTTCTTT. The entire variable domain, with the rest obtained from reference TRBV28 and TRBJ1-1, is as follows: DVKVTQSSRYLVKRTGEKVFLECVQDMDHENMFWYRQDPGLGLRLIYFSYDVKMKEKGDIPEGYSVSREKKERFSLILESASTNQTSMYLCASSFLVVNTEAFFGQGTRLTVV.

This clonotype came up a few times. The CDR3 reads CASSQGTSGTYNEQFF. The CDR3 coding sequence is TGTGCCAGCAGCCAGGGGACTAGCGGGACTTACAATGAGCAGTTCTTC. The genes are TRBV7-3 and TRBJ2-1; 13 bases match TRBD2. Trimming cost V 5 bases and J 4 bases; bases outside gene matches: 5. This CDR3 comprises 16 residues. Germline V CDR1 and CDR2: SGHTA, FQGTGA.

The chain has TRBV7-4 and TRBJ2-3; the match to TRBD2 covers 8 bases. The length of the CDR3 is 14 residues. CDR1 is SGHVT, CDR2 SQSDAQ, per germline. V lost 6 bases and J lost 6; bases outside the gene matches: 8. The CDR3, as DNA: TGTGCCAGCAGAGGACTAGCCGATGTGGATACGCAGTATTTT. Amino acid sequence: CASRGLADVDTQYF.

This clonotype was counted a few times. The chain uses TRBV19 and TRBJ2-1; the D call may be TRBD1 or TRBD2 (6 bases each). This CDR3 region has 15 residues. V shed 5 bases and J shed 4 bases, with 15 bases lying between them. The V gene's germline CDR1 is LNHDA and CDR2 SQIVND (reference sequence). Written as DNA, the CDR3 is TGTGCCAGTAGTTCCTGGGGGCTAGCGTACAATGAGCAGTTCTTC. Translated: CASSSWGLAYNEQFF.

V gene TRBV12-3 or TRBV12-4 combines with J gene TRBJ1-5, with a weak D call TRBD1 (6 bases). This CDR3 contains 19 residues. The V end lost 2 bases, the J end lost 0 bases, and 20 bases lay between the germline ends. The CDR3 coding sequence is TGTGCCAGCAGTTTATGGTCAGGGGATCTCCATTATAGCAATCAGCCCCAGCATTTT. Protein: CASSLWSGDLHYSNQPQHF.

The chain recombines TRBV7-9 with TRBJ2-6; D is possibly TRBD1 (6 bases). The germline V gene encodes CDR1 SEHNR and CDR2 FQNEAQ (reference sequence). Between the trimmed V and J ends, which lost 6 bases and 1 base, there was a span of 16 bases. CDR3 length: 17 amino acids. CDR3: CASRVPDSHSGANVLTF. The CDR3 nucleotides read TGTGCCAGCAGGGTCCCGGACAGCCATTCTGGGGCCAACGTCCTGACTTTC. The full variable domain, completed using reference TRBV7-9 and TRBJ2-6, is DTGVSQNPRHKITKRGQNVTFRCDPISEHNRLYWYRQTLGQGPEFLTYFQNEAQLEKSRLLSDRFSAERPKGSFSTLEIQRTEQGDSAMYLCASRVPDSHSGANVLTFGAGSRLTVL.

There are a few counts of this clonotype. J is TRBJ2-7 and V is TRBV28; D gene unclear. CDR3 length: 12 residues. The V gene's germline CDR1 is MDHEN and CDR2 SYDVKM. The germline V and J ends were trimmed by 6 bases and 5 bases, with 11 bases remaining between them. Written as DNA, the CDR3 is TGTGCCAGCAGCCTAACCCCAAACGAGCAGTACTTC. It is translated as CASSLTPNEQYF.

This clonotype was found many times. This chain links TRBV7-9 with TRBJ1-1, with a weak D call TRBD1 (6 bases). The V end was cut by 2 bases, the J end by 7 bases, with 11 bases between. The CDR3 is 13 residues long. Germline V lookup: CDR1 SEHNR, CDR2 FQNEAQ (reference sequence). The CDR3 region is CASSLHVTGEAFF. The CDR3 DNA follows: TGTGCCAGCAGCTTACATGTGACAGGTGAAGCTTTCTTT.

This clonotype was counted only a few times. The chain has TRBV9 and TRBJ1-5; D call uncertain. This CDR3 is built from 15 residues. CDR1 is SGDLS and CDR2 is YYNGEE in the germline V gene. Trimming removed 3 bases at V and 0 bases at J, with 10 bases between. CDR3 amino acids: CASSATVDSNQPQHF. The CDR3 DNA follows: TGTGCCAGCAGCGCTACAGTGGATAGCAATCAGCCCCAGCATTTT.

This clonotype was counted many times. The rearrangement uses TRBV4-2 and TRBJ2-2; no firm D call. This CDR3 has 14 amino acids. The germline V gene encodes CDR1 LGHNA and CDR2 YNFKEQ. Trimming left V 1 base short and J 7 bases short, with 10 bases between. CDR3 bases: TGTGCCAGCAGCCAAGGTGGATTGGGCGGGGAGCTGTTTTTT. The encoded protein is CASSQGGLGGELFF.

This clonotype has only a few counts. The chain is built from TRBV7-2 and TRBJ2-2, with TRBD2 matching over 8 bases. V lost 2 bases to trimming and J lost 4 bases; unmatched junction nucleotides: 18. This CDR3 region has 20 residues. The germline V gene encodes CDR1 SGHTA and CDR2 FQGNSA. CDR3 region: CASSLRASGPFSRGTGELFF. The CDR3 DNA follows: TGTGCCAGCAGCTTAAGGGCTAGCGGGCCGTTCTCAAGGGGCACCGGGGAGCTGTTTTTT.

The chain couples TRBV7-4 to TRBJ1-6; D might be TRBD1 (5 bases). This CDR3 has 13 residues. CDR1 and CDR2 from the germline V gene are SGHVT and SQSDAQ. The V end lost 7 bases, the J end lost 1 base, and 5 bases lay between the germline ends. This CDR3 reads CASKGSYNSPLHF. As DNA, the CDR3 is TGTGCCAGCAAGGGGTCCTATAATTCACCCCTCCACTTT.

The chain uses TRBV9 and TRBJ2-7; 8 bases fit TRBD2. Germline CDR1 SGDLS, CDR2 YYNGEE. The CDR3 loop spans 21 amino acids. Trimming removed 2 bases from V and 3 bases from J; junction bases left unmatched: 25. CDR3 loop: CASSVGGVTASGIDGYYEQYV. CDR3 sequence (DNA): TGTGCCAGCAGCGTCGGGGGGGTCACCGCCTCCGGTATCGATGGCTACTACGAGCAGTACGTC.

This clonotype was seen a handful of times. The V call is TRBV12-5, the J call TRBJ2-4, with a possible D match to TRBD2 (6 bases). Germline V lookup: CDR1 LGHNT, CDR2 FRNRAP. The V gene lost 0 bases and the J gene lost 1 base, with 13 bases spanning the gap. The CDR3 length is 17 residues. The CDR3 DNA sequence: TGTGCTAGTGGTTTGGTAATTCGTCGGGAGGCCAAAAACATTCAGTACTTC. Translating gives CASGLVIRREAKNIQYF.

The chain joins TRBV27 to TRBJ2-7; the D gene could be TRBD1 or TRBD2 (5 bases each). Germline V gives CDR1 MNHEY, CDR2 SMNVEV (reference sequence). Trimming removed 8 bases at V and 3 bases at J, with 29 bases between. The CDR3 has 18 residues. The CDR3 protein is CASGTGRTVPGHRYEQYF. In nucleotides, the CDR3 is TGTGCCAGCGGGACGGGACGCACTGTCCCGGGTCATCGCTACGAGCAGTACTTC.

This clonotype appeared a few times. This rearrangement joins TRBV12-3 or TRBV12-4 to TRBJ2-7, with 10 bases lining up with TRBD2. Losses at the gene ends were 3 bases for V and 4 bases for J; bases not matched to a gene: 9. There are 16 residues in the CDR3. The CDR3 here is CASSFGLAGVGYEQYF. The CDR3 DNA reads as TGTGCCAGCAGTTTTGGGCTAGCGGGAGTAGGGTACGAGCAGTACTTC.

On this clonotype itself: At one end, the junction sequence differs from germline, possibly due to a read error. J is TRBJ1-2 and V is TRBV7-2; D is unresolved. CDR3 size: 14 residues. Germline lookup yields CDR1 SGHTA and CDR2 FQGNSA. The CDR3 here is CASSLERTDYGYTF. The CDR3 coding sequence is TGTGCCAGCAGTTTAGAACGGACGGACTATGGCTACACCTTC.